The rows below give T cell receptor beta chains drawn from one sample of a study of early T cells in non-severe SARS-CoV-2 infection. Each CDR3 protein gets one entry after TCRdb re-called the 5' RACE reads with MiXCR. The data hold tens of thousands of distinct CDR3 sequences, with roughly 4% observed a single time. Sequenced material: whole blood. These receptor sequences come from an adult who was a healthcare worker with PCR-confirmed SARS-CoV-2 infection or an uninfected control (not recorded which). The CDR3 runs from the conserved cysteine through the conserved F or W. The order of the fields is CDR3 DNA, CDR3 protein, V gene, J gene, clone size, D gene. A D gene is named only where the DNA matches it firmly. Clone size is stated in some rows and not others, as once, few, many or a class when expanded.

DNA: TGTGCCAGCAGTTTAGTCAGGGACAGGGCGGCTTTCTTT
CDR3: CASSLVRDRAAFF
V: TRBV12-3/TRBV12-4
J: TRBJ1-1
size: many
D: TRBD1

DNA: TGTGCCAGTAGTACCAAAGCGGGAGCAACCCGGGAGCAGTTCTTC
CDR3: CASSTKAGATREQFF
V: TRBV19
J: TRBJ2-1
size: .
D: TRBD2

DNA: TGTGCCAGCTCCCCCCCACCGGGACAGGGCTCCTACGAGCAGTACTTC
CDR3: CASSPPPGQGSYEQYF
V: TRBV18
J: TRBJ2-7
size: few
D: TRBD1

DNA: TGCAGCGTGTCTGACGGGACCTACGAGCAGTACTTC
CDR3: CSVSDGTYEQYF
V: TRBV29-1
J: TRBJ2-7
size: medium-sized
D: .

DNA: TGTGCCAGCAGCTTGGACAGCGCTCTGGGCGCAGATACGCAGTATTTT
CDR3: CASSLDSALGADTQYF
V: TRBV7-8
J: TRBJ2-3
size: many
D: .

DNA: TGTGCCAGCAGCCCTAGCGGAGTGGGTGAGACCCAGTACTTC
CDR3: CASSPSGVGETQYF
V: TRBV4-2
J: TRBJ2-5
size: .
D: TRBD2

DNA: TGTGCCAGCAGCGGTTCCTATGGCTACACCTTC
CDR3: CASSGSYGYTF
V: TRBV7-9
J: TRBJ1-2
size: many
D: .

DNA: TGTGCCAGCAGCGCAACTAGCTCGCAGACCCAGTACTTC
CDR3: CASSATSSQTQYF
V: TRBV7-2
J: TRBJ2-5
size: .
D: .

DNA: TGCAGTGCTAAGGGACTAGCGGGAGGAGAGCAGTACTTC
CDR3: CSAKGLAGGEQYF
V: TRBV20-1
J: TRBJ2-7
size: few
D: TRBD2

DNA: TGTGCCAGCAGCGTAGCGGGGCGGACGAACACCGGGGAGCTGTTTTTT
CDR3: CASSVAGRTNTGELFF
V: TRBV9
J: TRBJ2-2
size: many
D: .

DNA: TGCGCCAGCAGCTTCTCAGGGTCGAACACTGAAGCTTTCTTT
CDR3: CASSFSGSNTEAFF
V: TRBV5-1
J: TRBJ1-1
size: many
D: .

DNA: TGTGCCAGCAGTTTAGCGGGAACTGAAAAACTGTTTTTT
CDR3: CASSLAGTEKLFF
V: TRBV12-3/TRBV12-4
J: TRBJ1-4
size: few
D: .

DNA: TGTGCCAGCTCACCGGACTACGCAGATACGCAGTATTTT
CDR3: CASSPDYADTQYF
V: TRBV18
J: TRBJ2-3
size: many
D: .

DNA: TGTGCCAGCAGCTTAATGGGCGCTAGCTCCTACAATGAGCAGTTCTTC
CDR3: CASSLMGASSYNEQFF
V: TRBV11-3
J: TRBJ2-1
size: many
D: .

DNA: TGTGCCAGTAGGAAGACAGATTATGGCTACACCTTC
CDR3: CASRKTDYGYTF
V: TRBV19
J: TRBJ1-2
size: few
D: .

DNA: TGCGCCAGCAGCCAGAGGATAGCGGGAGGGCCTGGAAACATTCAGTACTTC
CDR3: CASSQRIAGGPGNIQYF
V: TRBV4-1
J: TRBJ2-4
size: many
D: TRBD2

DNA: TGCAGTGCTTCGCAGGAGGATACGCAGTATTTT
CDR3: CSASQEDTQYF
V: TRBV20-1
J: TRBJ2-3
size: many
D: .

DNA: TGTGCCAGCAGCGGGCGACTAGCGGGACCCTACGAGCAGTACTTC
CDR3: CASSGRLAGPYEQYF
V: TRBV13
J: TRBJ2-7
size: many
D: TRBD2

DNA: TGTGCCACCAGCAGCGGAGGCAGGGGGAAGGCGAATAAGAATGAGCAGTTCTTC
CDR3: CATSSGGRGKANKNEQFF
V: TRBV15
J: TRBJ2-1
size: many
D: TRBD1

DNA: TGTGCCAGCAGCTTTCCCCCGGAGGATGAGCAGTTCTTC
CDR3: CASSFPPEDEQFF
V: TRBV7-3
J: TRBJ2-1
size: many
D: .

DNA: TGTGCCAGCAGTGATCGGTTCTATGGCTACACCTTC
CDR3: CASSDRFYGYTF
V: TRBV27
J: TRBJ1-2
size: many
D: .

DNA: TGTGCCAGCAGCTTCAGCGGGAGGGCCGGTGATACGCAGTATTTT
CDR3: CASSFSGRAGDTQYF
V: TRBV7-9
J: TRBJ2-3
size: many
D: TRBD2